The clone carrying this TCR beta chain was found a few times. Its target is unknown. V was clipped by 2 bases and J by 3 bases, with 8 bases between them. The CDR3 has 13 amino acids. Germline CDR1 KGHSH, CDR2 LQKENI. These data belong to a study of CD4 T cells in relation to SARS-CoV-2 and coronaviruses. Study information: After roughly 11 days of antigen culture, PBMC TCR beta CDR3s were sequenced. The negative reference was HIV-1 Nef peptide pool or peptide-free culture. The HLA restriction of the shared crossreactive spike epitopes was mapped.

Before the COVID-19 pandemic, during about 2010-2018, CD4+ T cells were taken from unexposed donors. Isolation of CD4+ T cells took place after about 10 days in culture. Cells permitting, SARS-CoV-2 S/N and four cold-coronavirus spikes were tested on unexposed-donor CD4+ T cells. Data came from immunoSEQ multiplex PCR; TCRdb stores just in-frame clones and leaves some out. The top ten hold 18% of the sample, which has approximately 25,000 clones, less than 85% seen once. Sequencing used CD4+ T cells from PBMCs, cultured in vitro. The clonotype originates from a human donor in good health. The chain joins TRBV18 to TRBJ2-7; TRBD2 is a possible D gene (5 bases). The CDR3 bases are TGTGCCAGCTCACCAAAAGGACTCTACGAGCAGTACTTC. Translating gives CASSPKGLYEQYF.